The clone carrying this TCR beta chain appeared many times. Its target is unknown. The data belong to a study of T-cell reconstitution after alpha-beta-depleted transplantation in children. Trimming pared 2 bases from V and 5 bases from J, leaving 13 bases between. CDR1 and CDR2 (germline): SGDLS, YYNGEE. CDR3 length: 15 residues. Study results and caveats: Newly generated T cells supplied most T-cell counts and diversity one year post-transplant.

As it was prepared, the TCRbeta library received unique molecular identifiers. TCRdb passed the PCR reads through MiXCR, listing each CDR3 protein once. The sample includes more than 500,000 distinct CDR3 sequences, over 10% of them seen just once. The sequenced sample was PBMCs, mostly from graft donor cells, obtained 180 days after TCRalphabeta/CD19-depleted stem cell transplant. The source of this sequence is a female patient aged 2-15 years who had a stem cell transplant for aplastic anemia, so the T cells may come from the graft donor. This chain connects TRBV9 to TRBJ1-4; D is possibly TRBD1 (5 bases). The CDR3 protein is CASSVGHQWNEKLFF. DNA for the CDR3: TGTGCCAGCAGCGTCGGACATCAATGGAATGAAAAACTGTTTTTT.